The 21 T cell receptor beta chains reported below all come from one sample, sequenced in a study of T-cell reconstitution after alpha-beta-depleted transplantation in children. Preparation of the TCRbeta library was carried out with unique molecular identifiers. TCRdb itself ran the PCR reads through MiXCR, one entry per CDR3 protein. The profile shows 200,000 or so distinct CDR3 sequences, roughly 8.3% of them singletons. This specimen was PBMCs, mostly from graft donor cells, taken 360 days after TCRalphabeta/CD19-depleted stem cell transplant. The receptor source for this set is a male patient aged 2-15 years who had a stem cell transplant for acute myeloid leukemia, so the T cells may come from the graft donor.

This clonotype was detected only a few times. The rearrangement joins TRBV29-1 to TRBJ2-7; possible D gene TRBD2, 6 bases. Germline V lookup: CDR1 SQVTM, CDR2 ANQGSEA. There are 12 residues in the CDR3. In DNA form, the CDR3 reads TGCAGTGCCTTAGGAGGGGCCCACGAGCAGTACTTC. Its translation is CSALGGAHEQYF.

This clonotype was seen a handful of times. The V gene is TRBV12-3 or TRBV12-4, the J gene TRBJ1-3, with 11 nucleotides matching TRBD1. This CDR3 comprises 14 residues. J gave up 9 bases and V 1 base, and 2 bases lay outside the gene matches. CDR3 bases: TGTGCCAGCAGTTTAGAGGGACAGGGGGGCACCATATATTTT. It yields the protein CASSLEGQGGTIYF.

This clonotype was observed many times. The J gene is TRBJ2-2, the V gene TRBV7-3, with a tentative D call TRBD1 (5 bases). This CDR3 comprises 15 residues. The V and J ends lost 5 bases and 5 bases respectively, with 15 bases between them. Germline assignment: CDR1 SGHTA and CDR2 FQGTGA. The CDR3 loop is CASSIPTAHTGELFF. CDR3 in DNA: TGTGCCAGCAGCATACCGACAGCCCATACCGGGGAGCTGTTTTTT.

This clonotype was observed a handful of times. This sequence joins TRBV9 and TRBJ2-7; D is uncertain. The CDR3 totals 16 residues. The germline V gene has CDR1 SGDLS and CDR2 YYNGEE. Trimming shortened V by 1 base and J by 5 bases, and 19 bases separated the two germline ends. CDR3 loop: CASSVPPPGRSHEQYF. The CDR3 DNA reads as TGTGCCAGCAGCGTACCCCCTCCCGGACGGTCCCACGAGCAGTACTTC.

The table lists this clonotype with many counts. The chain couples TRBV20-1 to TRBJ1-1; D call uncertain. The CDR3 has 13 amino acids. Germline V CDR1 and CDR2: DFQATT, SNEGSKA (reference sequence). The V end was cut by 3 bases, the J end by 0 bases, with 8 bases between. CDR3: CSASWRMNTEAFF. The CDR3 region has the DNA TGCAGTGCTAGTTGGAGAATGAACACTGAAGCTTTCTTT.

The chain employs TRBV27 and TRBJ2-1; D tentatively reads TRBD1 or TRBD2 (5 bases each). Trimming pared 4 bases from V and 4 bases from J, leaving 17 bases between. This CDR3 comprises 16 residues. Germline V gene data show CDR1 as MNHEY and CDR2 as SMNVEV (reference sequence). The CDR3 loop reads CASSWAEGPLYNEQFF. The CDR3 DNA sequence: TGTGCCAGCAGTTGGGCCGAGGGGCCCCTTTACAATGAGCAGTTCTTC.

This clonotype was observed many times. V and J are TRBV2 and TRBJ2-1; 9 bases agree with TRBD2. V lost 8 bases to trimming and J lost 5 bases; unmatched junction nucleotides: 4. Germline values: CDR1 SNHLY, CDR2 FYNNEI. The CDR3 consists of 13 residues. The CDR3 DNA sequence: TGTGCCAGCGTACTAGCGGGTAACAATGAGCAGTTCTTC. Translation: CASVLAGNNEQFF.

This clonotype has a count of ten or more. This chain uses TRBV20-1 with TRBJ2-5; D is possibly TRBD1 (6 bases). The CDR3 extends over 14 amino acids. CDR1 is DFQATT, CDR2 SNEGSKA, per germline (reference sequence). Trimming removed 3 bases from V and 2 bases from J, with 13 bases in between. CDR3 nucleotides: TGCAGTGCTAGCCGATACGGACAGCAAGAGACCCAGTACTTC. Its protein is CSASRYGQQETQYF.

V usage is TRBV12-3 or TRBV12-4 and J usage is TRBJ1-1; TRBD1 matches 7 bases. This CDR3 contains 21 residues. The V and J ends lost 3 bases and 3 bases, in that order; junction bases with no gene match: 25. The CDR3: CASSFGPDRGRGDLGDTEAFF. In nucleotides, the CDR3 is TGTGCCAGCAGTTTTGGGCCAGATCGCGGCAGGGGGGACCTAGGGGACACTGAAGCTTTCTTT.

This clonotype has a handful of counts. CDR3 in amino acids: CASSQGEGKAPEQFF. DNA of the CDR3: TGTGCCAGCAGCCAAGGGGAGGGGAAAGCCCCTGAGCAGTTCTTC. The chain uses TRBV4-2 and TRBJ2-1; 7 bases align to TRBD2. This CDR3 comprises 15 residues. The trim removed 1 base at V and 9 bases at J, leaving 9 bases unmatched. The germline CDR1 and CDR2 sequences are LGHNA and YNFKEQ.

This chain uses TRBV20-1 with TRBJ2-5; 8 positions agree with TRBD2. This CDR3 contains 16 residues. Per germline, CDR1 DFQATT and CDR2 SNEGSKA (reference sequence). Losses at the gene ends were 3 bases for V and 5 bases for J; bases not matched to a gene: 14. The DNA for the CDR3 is TGCAGTGCTAGTCGGACTAGCTCAGGAGAGCGGGAGACCCAGTACTTC. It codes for CSASRTSSGERETQYF.

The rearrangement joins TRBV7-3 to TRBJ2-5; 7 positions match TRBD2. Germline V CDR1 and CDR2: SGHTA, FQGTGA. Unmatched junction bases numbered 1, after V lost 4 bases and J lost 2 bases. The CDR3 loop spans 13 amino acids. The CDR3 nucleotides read TGTGCCAGCAGCTGGGGGGGTCAAGAGACCCAGTACTTC. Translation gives CASSWGGQETQYF. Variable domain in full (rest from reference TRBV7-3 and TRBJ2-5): GAGVSQTPSNKVTEKGKYVELRCDPISGHTALYWYRQSLGQGPEFLIYFQGTGAADDSGLPNDRFFAVRPEGSVSTLKIQRTERGDSAVYLCASSWGGQETQYFGPGTRLLVL.

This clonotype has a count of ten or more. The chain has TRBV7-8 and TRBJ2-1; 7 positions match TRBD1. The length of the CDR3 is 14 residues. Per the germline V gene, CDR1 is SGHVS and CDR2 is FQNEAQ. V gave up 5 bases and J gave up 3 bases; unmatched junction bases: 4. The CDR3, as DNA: TGTGCCAGCAGCGGCTGGGACAGCTACAATGAGCAGTTCTTC. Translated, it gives CASSGWDSYNEQFF.

CDR3 nucleotides: TGTGCCAGCTCACGCCTGACAGGGAACACTGAAGCTTTCTTT. Residues: CASSRLTGNTEAFF. V and J are TRBV18 and TRBJ1-1; TRBD1 is a possible D gene (6 bases). V lost 4 bases, J lost 1 base, and 10 bases lay in between. CDR1 and CDR2 from the germline V gene are KGHSH and LQKENI. CDR3 length: 14 residues.

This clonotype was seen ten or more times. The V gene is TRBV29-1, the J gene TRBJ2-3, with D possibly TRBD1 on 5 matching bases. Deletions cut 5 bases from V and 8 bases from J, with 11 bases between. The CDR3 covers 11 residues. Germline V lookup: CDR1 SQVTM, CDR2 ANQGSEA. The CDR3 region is CSVLRGSTQYF. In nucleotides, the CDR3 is TGCAGCGTTCTAAGGGGCAGTACGCAGTATTTT.

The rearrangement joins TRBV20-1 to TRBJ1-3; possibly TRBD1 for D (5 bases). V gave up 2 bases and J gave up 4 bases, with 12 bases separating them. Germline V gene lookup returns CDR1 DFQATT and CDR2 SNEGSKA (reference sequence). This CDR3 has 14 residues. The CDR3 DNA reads TGCAGTGCTAGAACAGGCCGCGGGGGAAACACCATATATTTT. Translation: CSARTGRGGNTIYF.

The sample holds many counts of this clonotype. CDR3 DNA sequence: TGTGCCAGCAGTTTGGGACTAGCCATTTACAATGAGCAGTTCTTC. It translates to CASSLGLAIYNEQFF. The genes are TRBV6-5 and TRBJ2-1, with 9 bases that match TRBD2. CDR1 and CDR2 (germline): MNHEY, SVGAGI. J gave up 4 bases and V 4 bases, and 5 bases lay outside the gene matches. The length of the CDR3 is 15 residues.

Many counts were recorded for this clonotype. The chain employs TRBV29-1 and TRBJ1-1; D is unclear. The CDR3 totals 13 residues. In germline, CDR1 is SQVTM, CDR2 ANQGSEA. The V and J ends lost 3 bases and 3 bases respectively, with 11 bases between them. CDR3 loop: CSVEAQRDTEAFF. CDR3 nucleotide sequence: TGCAGCGTTGAGGCACAGAGGGACACTGAAGCTTTCTTT.

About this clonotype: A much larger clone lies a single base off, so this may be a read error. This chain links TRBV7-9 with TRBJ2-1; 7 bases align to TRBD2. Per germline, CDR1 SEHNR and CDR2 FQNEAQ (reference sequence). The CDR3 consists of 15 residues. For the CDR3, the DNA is TGTGCCAGCAGCCCGATGAACCGGGACTACATTGAGCAGTTCTTC. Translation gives CASSPMNRDYIEQFF.

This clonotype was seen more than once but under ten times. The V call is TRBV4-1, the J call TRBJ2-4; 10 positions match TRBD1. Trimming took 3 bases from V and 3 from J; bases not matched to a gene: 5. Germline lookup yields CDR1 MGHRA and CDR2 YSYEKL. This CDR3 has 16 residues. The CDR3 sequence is CASSHWTGGGKNIQYF. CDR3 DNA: TGCGCCAGCAGCCATTGGACAGGGGGGGGCAAAAACATTCAGTACTTC.

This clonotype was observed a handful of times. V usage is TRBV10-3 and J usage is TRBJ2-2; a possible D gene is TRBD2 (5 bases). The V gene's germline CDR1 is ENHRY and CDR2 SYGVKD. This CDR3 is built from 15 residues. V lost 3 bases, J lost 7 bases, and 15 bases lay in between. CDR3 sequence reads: CAISEQTRRIGELFF. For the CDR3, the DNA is TGTGCCATCAGTGAACAGACCCGGAGGATCGGGGAGCTGTTTTTT.